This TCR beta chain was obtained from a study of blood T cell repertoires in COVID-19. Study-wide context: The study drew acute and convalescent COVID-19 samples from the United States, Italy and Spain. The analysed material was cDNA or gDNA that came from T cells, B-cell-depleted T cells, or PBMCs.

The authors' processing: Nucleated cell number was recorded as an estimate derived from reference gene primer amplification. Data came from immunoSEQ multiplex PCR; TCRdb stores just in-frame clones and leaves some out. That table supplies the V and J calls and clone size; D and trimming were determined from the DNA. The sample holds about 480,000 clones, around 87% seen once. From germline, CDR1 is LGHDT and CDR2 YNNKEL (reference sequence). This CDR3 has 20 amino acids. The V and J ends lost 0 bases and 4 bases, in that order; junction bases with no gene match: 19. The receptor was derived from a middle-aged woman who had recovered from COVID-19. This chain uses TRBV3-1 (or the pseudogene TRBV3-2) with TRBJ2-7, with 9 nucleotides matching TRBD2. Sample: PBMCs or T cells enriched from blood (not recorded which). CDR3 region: CASSQDLRQLIAGELYEQYF. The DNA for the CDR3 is TGTGCCAGCAGCCAAGATCTCAGACAATTAATAGCGGGAGAACTTTACGAGCAGTACTTC.